Each of the 6 T cell receptor beta chains below was sequenced from the same sample in a study of regulatory T cells in long-lasting Graves disease. The authors built TCR beta libraries using iRepertoire HTBI primers and Arm-PCR of CDR3 regions. TCRdb re-called the multiplex PCR reads with MiXCR, one entry per CDR3 protein. The data show approximately 300,000 distinct CDR3 sequences, under 20% seen once. Time point noted: newly diagnosed GD, antithyroid drugs for less than 3 months. From RNA extracted from PBMCs, the TCR library was made. The material was peripheral blood mononuclear cells (PBMCs), obtained at new diagnosis, from a patient treated with antithyroid drugs. These receptors came from a female donor with Graves disease.

This clonotype came up many times. V gene TRBV25-1 combines with J gene TRBJ2-5, with TRBD1 matching over 8 bases. Germline CDR1 MGHDK, CDR2 SYGVNS. V lost 3 bases to trimming and J lost 5 bases; unmatched junction nucleotides: 11. The CDR3 runs to 16 residues. Here the CDR3 reads CASSELITGGEETQYF. The CDR3 nucleotides are TGTGCCAGCAGTGAGCTGATTACAGGGGGAGAGGAGACCCAGTACTTC.

V and J are TRBV11-2 and TRBJ1-1; 7 bases line up with TRBD1. The CDR3 covers 15 residues. V shed 7 bases and J 1 base; nucleotides not matched to a gene: 9. Germline V CDR1 and CDR2: SGHAT, FQNNGV. The DNA for the CDR3 is TGTGCCAGCACCAGACAGGGTAGGGGGAACACTGAAGCTTTCTTT. Amino acid sequence: CASTRQGRGNTEAFF.

This clonotype was recorded at least ten times. The chain joins TRBV2 to TRBJ2-2, with D possibly TRBD1 on 5 matching bases. This CDR3 comprises 17 residues. Germline values: CDR1 SNHLY, CDR2 FYNNEI. V was pared by 6 bases and J by 6 bases, with 23 bases between. CDR3 amino acids: CASSKRQTDLWPGELFF. CDR3 DNA sequence: TGTGCCAGCAGCAAACGACAGACAGACCTGTGGCCCGGGGAGCTGTTTTTT.

In this sample, this clonotype turned up many times. V is TRBV2 and J is TRBJ2-5; 9 nucleotides match TRBD2. Germline V lookup: CDR1 SNHLY, CDR2 FYNNEI. After removal of 6 bases from V and 2 bases from J, the junction contained 4 bases not matched to a gene. This CDR3 spans 14 amino acids. The CDR3 nucleotides read TGTGCCAGCAGATCTAGCGGGACGCAAGAGACCCAGTACTTC. Amino acid sequence: CASRSSGTQETQYF.

Worth noting for this clonotype: Only one base separates this from a far larger clonotype, so it likely reflects a read error. The chain joins TRBV7-8 to TRBJ2-4, with TRBD1 matching 8 bases. V lost 6 bases, J lost 11 bases, and 6 bases stayed unmatched. From germline, CDR1 is SGHVS and CDR2 FQNEAQ. This CDR3 has 12 amino acids. CDR3 nucleotide sequence: TGTGCCAGCAGTAAACAGGGGGGACTTCAGTACTTC. It codes for CASSKQGGLQYF.

V gene TRBV29-1 combines with J gene TRBJ2-5; D gene ambiguous. The V and J ends lost 7 bases and 4 bases respectively, with 7 bases between them. From germline, CDR1 is SQVTM and CDR2 ANQGSEA. There are 10 residues in the CDR3. The CDR3 here is CSALGETQYF. The CDR3 DNA follows: TGCAGCGCCCTGGGAGAGACCCAGTACTTC.